The rows below give T cell receptor beta chains drawn from one sample of a study of cytomegalovirus exposure and HLA in healthy donors. Produced via immunoSEQ multiplex PCR; TCRdb's table is partial and in-frame only. The table shows about 130,000 clones, with roughly 80% occurring only once. The sample comprised PBMCs. The receptor set was obtained from a man younger than 40 in good health and CMV-seropositive. CDR3s include the opening cysteine and the closing phenylalanine or tryptophan. Each record gives: J gene, D gene, CDR3 length, clone size, V gene, CDR3 DNA, CDR3 protein. A D gene is named only where the DNA matches it firmly. The size entry is marked missing in some rows and otherwise reads once, few, many or a size class.

J: TRBJ2-7; D: TRBD2; length: 16; size: -; V: TRBV5-4; DNA: TGTGCCAGCAGCCAGACTAGCGGGGGTGGTAAATACGAGCAGTACTTC; CDR3: CASSQTSGGGKYEQYF
J: TRBJ2-1; D: TRBD2; length: 16; size: few; V: TRBV7-9; DNA: TGTGCCAGTAAGCGGGGACTAGCGGAGGGGACTCATGAGCAGTTCTTC; CDR3: CASKRGLAEGTHEQFF
J: TRBJ2-1; D: TRBD2; length: 19; size: -; V: TRBV7-2; DNA: TGTGCCAGCAGCTTAAACCCCCCGACTAGCGGGAGCTCCTACAATGAGCAGTTCTTC; CDR3: CASSLNPPTSGSSYNEQFF
J: TRBJ2-7; D: TRBD1; length: 13; size: -; V: TRBV19; DNA: TGTGCCAGTAGTCGACAGGGTTTTAATAAGCAGTACTTC; CDR3: CASSRQGFNKQYF
J: TRBJ1-1; D: TRBD1; length: 16; size: -; V: TRBV13; DNA: TGTGCCAGCAGCTTAGCACGGGACAGGGATTTAGGTGAAGCTTTCTTT; CDR3: CASSLARDRDLGEAFF
J: TRBJ1-2; D: TRBD1; length: 17; size: -; V: TRBV4-1; DNA: TGCGCCAGCAGCCAAGTATTTAAGGACAGGAGAATCTATGGCTACACCTTC; CDR3: CASSQVFKDRRIYGYTF
J: TRBJ2-7; D: TRBD2; length: 14; size: -; V: TRBV18; DNA: TGTGCCAGCTCACCGACTAGCGGGAGGTACGAGCAGTACTTC; CDR3: CASSPTSGRYEQYF
J: TRBJ2-5; D: -; length: 13; size: -; V: TRBV7-3; DNA: TGTGCCAGCAGCCGAGGGTCCCAAGAGACCCAGTACTTC; CDR3: CASSRGSQETQYF
J: TRBJ1-5; D: TRBD1; length: 16; size: -; V: TRBV4-1; DNA: TGCGCCAGCAGCCAATCGGACAGGGGAGGCAATCAGCCCCAGCATTTT; CDR3: CASSQSDRGGNQPQHF
J: TRBJ1-1; D: -; length: 10; size: few; V: TRBV30; DNA: TGTGCCTGGAGTAACAAGAAAGCTTTCTTT; CDR3: CAWSNKKAFF
J: TRBJ2-7; D: TRBD2; length: 15; size: -; V: TRBV19; DNA: TGTGCCAGTAGTGAAATGGGCGGGAGGTTCTACGAGCAGTACTTC; CDR3: CASSEMGGRFYEQYF
J: TRBJ2-5; D: TRBD1; length: 13; size: -; V: TRBV27; DNA: TGTGCCAGCAGACAGGGGGCGGAAGAGACCCAGTACTTC; CDR3: CASRQGAEETQYF
J: TRBJ1-1; D: -; length: 13; size: -; V: TRBV25-1; DNA: TGTGCCAGCATAGAGACAGGATCCACTGAAGCTTTCTTT; CDR3: CASIETGSTEAFF
J: TRBJ1-4; D: -; length: 18; size: -; V: TRBV15; DNA: TGTGCCACCAGCAGCCCTTTAGGGGTTCCCCAAAGTTATGAAAAACTGTTTTTT; CDR3: CATSSPLGVPQSYEKLFF
J: TRBJ2-3; D: TRBD2; length: 13; size: -; V: TRBV6-4; DNA: TGTGCCAGCAGTGAGCTAGCGGGAAATACGCAGTATTTT; CDR3: CASSELAGNTQYF
J: TRBJ1-5; D: -; length: 15; size: once; V: TRBV27; DNA: TGTGCCAGCAGTCCCTCGGGCGGGATAAATCAGCCCCAGCATTTT; CDR3: CASSPSGGINQPQHF
J: TRBJ2-1; D: TRBD2; length: 17; size: -; V: TRBV19; DNA: TGTGCCAGTAGTTTGCACGCGGGGGGAACCGAATACAATGAGCAGTTCTTC; CDR3: CASSLHAGGTEYNEQFF
J: TRBJ1-4; D: -; length: 12; size: -; V: TRBV14; DNA: TGTGCCAGCGGCGGAGAGGAGGAAAAACTGTTTTTT; CDR3: CASGGEEEKLFF
J: TRBJ2-7; D: TRBD1; length: 16; size: -; V: TRBV19; DNA: TGTGCCAGTAGTATATCGGCGGGACAGGGGGAGTACGAGCAGTACTTC; CDR3: CASSISAGQGEYEQYF
J: TRBJ2-1; D: TRBD2; length: 16; size: -; V: TRBV7-9; DNA: TGTGCCAGCAGCGCTCCGGGACTAGGATTCGACAATGAGCAGTTCTTC; CDR3: CASSAPGLGFDNEQFF
J: TRBJ2-7; D: TRBD2; length: 17; size: -; V: TRBV7-9; DNA: TGTGCCAGCAGCTTACCCCCTAGCGGGAGCCAGGACTACGAGCAGTACTTC; CDR3: CASSLPPSGSQDYEQYF
J: TRBJ1-2; D: -; length: 15; size: few; V: TRBV28; DNA: TGTGCCAGCAGTCCCCCCTTTGGAGGGGTCTATGGCTACACCTTC; CDR3: CASSPPFGGVYGYTF
J: TRBJ1-1; D: -; length: 15; size: -; V: TRBV19; DNA: TGTGCCAGTAGTTCACAAGGTCCAGGGGATACTGAAGCTTTCTTT; CDR3: CASSSQGPGDTEAFF
J: TRBJ2-2; D: -; length: 14; size: -; V: TRBV27; DNA: TGTGCCAGCAGTTTGGCACCGAACACCGGGGAGCTGTTTTTT; CDR3: CASSLAPNTGELFF